These 3 T cell receptor beta chains were all obtained from the same sample, sequenced in a study of T-cell memory formation after mild COVID-19. TCRdb fed the 5' RACE reads into MiXCR, producing one record per CDR3 protein. The sample holds around 430,000 distinct CDR3 sequences; roughly 15% are singletons and the top ten take 20% to 25%. The specimen sequenced was PBMCs or a T cell subset sorted from them (not recorded which). The receptors here all came from a man in his late teens or twenties who had mild COVID-19 (a few samples of this study predate the infection). Cell type and time point are not known.

This rearrangement joins TRBV7-9 to TRBJ2-3, with 9 bases matching TRBD2. CDR3 size: 16 residues. CDR1 and CDR2 from the germline V gene are SEHNR and FQNEAQ (reference sequence). Trimming removed 4 bases from V and 5 bases from J; junction bases left unmatched: 10. This chain's CDR3 is CASSSAGGGLGDTQYF. The DNA for the CDR3 is TGTGCCAGCAGCTCCGCGGGAGGGGGACTTGGAGATACGCAGTATTTT.

V and J are TRBV30 and TRBJ2-7; the D is unclear. Germline V gives CDR1 GTSNPN, CDR2 SVGIG (reference sequence). The V gene lost 0 bases and the J gene lost 1 base, with 10 bases spanning the gap. This CDR3 comprises 14 residues. The CDR3 is CAWSVLGPSYEQYF. The CDR3 DNA follows: TGTGCCTGGAGTGTTCTTGGGCCATCCTACGAGCAGTACTTC.

J is TRBJ1-1 and V is TRBV7-9; no definite D call. The V end was cut by 3 bases, the J end by 1 base, with 12 bases between. Germline values: CDR1 SEHNR, CDR2 FQNEAQ (reference sequence). This CDR3 has 15 amino acids. The CDR3 DNA reads TGTGCCAGCAGCTTTCCCTGGGCTTGGAACACTGAAGCTTTCTTT. The encoded protein is CASSFPWAWNTEAFF.